The rows below give T cell receptor beta chains drawn from one sample of a study of CD8+ T cells in alopecia areata. Repertoires were generated with immunoSEQ multiplex PCR, while TCRdb's copy carries only in-frame clones and drops some. The sample shows some 120,000 clones, roughly 50% of them seen only once. The sequenced sample was NKG2D-low CD8+ T cells sorted from blood. The receptors derive from a human donor with alopecia areata. CDR3s include the opening cysteine and the closing phenylalanine or tryptophan. A D gene is named only where the DNA matches it firmly. Clone size is not always given. Where it is, it says once, few, many or a class for expanded clones.

j_call: TRBJ2-3; clone_size: few; v_call: TRBV27; d_call: TRBD1; cdr3_nt: TGTGCCAGCATGGACAGGGCCACAGATACGCAGTATTTT; cdr3_aa: CASMDRATDTQYF
j_call: TRBJ2-5; clone_size: NA; v_call: TRBV27; d_call: TRBD1; cdr3_nt: TGTGCCAGCAGTTCTCACCTCAAGGGGGCAGAGACCCAGTACTTC; cdr3_aa: CASSSHLKGAETQYF
j_call: TRBJ2-7; clone_size: NA; v_call: TRBV4-1; d_call: TRBD1; cdr3_nt: TGCGCCAGCAGCCACCCGGGACAGGGTTACGAGCAGTACTTC; cdr3_aa: CASSHPGQGYEQYF
j_call: TRBJ2-3; clone_size: NA; v_call: TRBV2; d_call: NA; cdr3_nt: TGTGCCAGCATCCGTATAGATACGCAGTATTTT; cdr3_aa: CASIRIDTQYF
j_call: TRBJ2-7; clone_size: NA; v_call: TRBV20-1; d_call: NA; cdr3_nt: TGCAGTGCCAGAGAGGGACGTGGACAGTACTTC; cdr3_aa: CSAREGRGQYF
j_call: TRBJ2-5; clone_size: NA; v_call: TRBV28; d_call: TRBD1; cdr3_nt: TGTGCCAGCAGTGCCCCCCGGGACAGGAATAGGGAGACCCAGTACTTC; cdr3_aa: CASSAPRDRNRETQYF
j_call: TRBJ2-7; clone_size: NA; v_call: TRBV30; d_call: NA; cdr3_nt: TGTGCCTGGAGTCCCTACAGCGTCTACGAGCAGTACTTC; cdr3_aa: CAWSPYSVYEQYF
j_call: TRBJ1-2; clone_size: few; v_call: TRBV29-1; d_call: NA; cdr3_nt: TGCAGCGTTGAGTACGGGGAGGATGGCTACACCTTC; cdr3_aa: CSVEYGEDGYTF
j_call: TRBJ2-1; clone_size: NA; v_call: TRBV11-2; d_call: NA; cdr3_nt: TGTGCCAGCAGCTTAGTCAATGAGCAGTTCTTC; cdr3_aa: CASSLVNEQFF
j_call: TRBJ2-5; clone_size: NA; v_call: TRBV4-1; d_call: NA; cdr3_nt: TGCGCCAGCAGCCAAGATACAGGGCGGAAGACCCAGTACTTC; cdr3_aa: CASSQDTGRKTQYF
j_call: TRBJ2-5; clone_size: NA; v_call: TRBV2; d_call: TRBD2; cdr3_nt: TGTGCCAGCAGTGTTGTGGGAGGGCCTAAAGAGACCCAGTACTTC; cdr3_aa: CASSVVGGPKETQYF
j_call: TRBJ2-1; clone_size: NA; v_call: TRBV29-1; d_call: TRBD2; cdr3_nt: TGCAGCGCCCCGGGGACTAGCTCCTACAATGAGCAGTTCTTC; cdr3_aa: CSAPGTSSYNEQFF
j_call: TRBJ2-2; clone_size: NA; v_call: TRBV4-1; d_call: TRBD1; cdr3_nt: TGCGCCAGCAGCCAAAACAGGGGGCCCGGGGAGCTGTTTTTT; cdr3_aa: CASSQNRGPGELFF
j_call: TRBJ1-5; clone_size: NA; v_call: TRBV23-1; d_call: NA; cdr3_nt: TGCGCCAGCAGTGCCCCGGGCCCGCTTAGCAATCAGCCCCAGCATTTT; cdr3_aa: CASSAPGPLSNQPQHF
j_call: TRBJ2-1; clone_size: NA; v_call: TRBV5-1; d_call: NA; cdr3_nt: TGCGCCAGCAGCTTGGGGGTGGACTCCTACAATGAGCAGTTCTTC; cdr3_aa: CASSLGVDSYNEQFF
j_call: TRBJ1-2; clone_size: once; v_call: TRBV7-6; d_call: NA; cdr3_nt: TGTGCCAGCAGCTTGGACCCGGGGGGCGCGAATGGCTACACCTTC; cdr3_aa: CASSLDPGGANGYTF
j_call: TRBJ2-5; clone_size: NA; v_call: TRBV27; d_call: NA; cdr3_nt: TGTGCCAGCAGTTTGTTTGGATCAGAGACCCAGTACTTC; cdr3_aa: CASSLFGSETQYF
j_call: TRBJ1-5; clone_size: few; v_call: TRBV30; d_call: NA; cdr3_nt: TGTGCCTGGAGTCCAGGATTCGCTGGCAATCAGCCCCAGCATTTT; cdr3_aa: CAWSPGFAGNQPQHF
j_call: TRBJ2-1; clone_size: NA; v_call: TRBV29-1; d_call: TRBD2; cdr3_nt: TGCAGCGTCGAAACTAGCGGGATCTACAATGAGCAGTTCTTC; cdr3_aa: CSVETSGIYNEQFF
j_call: TRBJ2-6; clone_size: NA; v_call: TRBV4-2; d_call: NA; cdr3_nt: TGTGCCAGCTGGATGGGGTACGGGGCCAACGTCCTGACTTTC; cdr3_aa: CASWMGYGANVLTF
j_call: TRBJ2-1; clone_size: NA; v_call: TRBV29-1; d_call: NA; cdr3_nt: TGCAGCGCAGGCCCCATAGGCGAGCAGTTCTTC; cdr3_aa: CSAGPIGEQFF
j_call: TRBJ2-7; clone_size: few; v_call: TRBV27; d_call: NA; cdr3_nt: TGTGCCAGCAGTCCTGGAGTGGCACTACATCGGGAGCAGTACTTC; cdr3_aa: CASSPGVALHREQYF
j_call: TRBJ1-2; clone_size: NA; v_call: TRBV30; d_call: TRBD1; cdr3_nt: TGTGCCTGGAGTAACCCCTCGGACAGGGATGACTACACCTTC; cdr3_aa: CAWSNPSDRDDYTF
j_call: TRBJ2-5; clone_size: NA; v_call: TRBV4-1; d_call: NA; cdr3_nt: TGCGCCAGCAGCCAAGATGCCCAGACCCAGTACTTC; cdr3_aa: CASSQDAQTQYF
j_call: TRBJ2-1; clone_size: few; v_call: TRBV29-1; d_call: NA; cdr3_nt: TGCAGCGCGACACTAGCCGGGACACGCAATGAGCAGTTCTTC; cdr3_aa: CSATLAGTRNEQFF